These 5 T cell receptor beta chains share one sample of origin, sequenced in a study of T cells in Graves' hyperthyroidism and ophthalmopathy. The investigators amplified TCR beta CDR3 regions from RNA transcripts. Initially, a first-round RT-PCR of the TCR CDR3 employed the HTBI primer set. TCRdb re-called the multiplex PCR reads through MiXCR, storing one row per CDR3 protein. This sample has approximately 370,000 distinct CDR3 sequences, with approximately 18% found just once. Sequenced: blood. The receptors come from a woman aged 25 to 39 with Graves' hyperthyroidism that later progressed to Graves' ophthalmopathy.

This chain links TRBV11-2 with TRBJ2-5, with 7 positions matching TRBD1. The germline V gene has CDR1 SGHAT and CDR2 FQNNGV. Trimming removed 1 base from V and 7 bases from J; junction bases left unmatched: 6. The CDR3 consists of 14 residues. The CDR3 DNA is TGTGCCAGCAGCTTAGCGCAGGGGGTTGTGACCCAGTACTTC. It codes for CASSLAQGVVTQYF.

This clonotype was seen repeatedly, ten times or more. V is TRBV12-3 or TRBV12-4 and J is TRBJ2-5; 9 bases line up with TRBD2. This CDR3 spans 17 amino acids. After removal of 3 bases from V and 5 bases from J, the junction contained 13 bases not matched to a gene. The CDR3 DNA reads TGTGCCAGCAGTTTTTTGCATCCTAGCGGGGTCCCGGAGACCCAGTACTTC. Protein: CASSFLHPSGVPETQYF.

This clonotype was observed many times. The chain recombines TRBV5-1 with TRBJ1-5, with unresolved D. The CDR3 spans 15 residues. Trimming removed 4 bases from V and 4 bases from J, with 15 bases in between. Germline loops: CDR1 SGHRS, CDR2 YFSETQ. The CDR3 region has the DNA TGCGCCAGCAGCCCCGGGTTGGCAGATAATCAGCCCCAGCATTTT. As protein: CASSPGLADNQPQHF.

The sample holds many counts of this clonotype. The V gene is TRBV29-1, the J gene TRBJ2-3; D not resolved. Per germline, CDR1 SQVTM and CDR2 ANQGSEA. The CDR3 runs to 13 residues. V lost 7 bases to trimming and J lost 0 bases, with 11 bases between them. CDR3 amino acids: CSGRPSSTDTQYF. The CDR3 DNA reads TGCAGCGGCCGGCCATCTAGCACAGATACGCAGTATTTT.

This clonotype has ten or more counts. V gene TRBV18 combines with J gene TRBJ1-2, with D uncertain. V was pared by 2 bases and J by 7 bases, with 14 bases between. Germline values: CDR1 KGHSH, CDR2 LQKENI. The length of the CDR3 is 14 residues. Here the CDR3 reads CASSPEPTGTGYTF. DNA of the CDR3: TGTGCCAGCTCACCAGAACCAACTGGAACTGGCTACACCTTC.